This T cell receptor beta chain originates from a study of cytomegalovirus exposure and HLA in healthy donors (dated by TCRdb to between 2016 and 2019). About the investigation overall: According to an earlier analysis of a few hundred of the donors, about 180 million T cells yielded 95 million to 140 million unique TCR beta sequences and about 300 Gb of sequence data. Every repertoire in the discovery cohort had been generated on one and the same sequencing platform. An early release that covered some 630 HLA-typed donors contained about 290 gigabases of sequencing data and approximately 85 million unique TCR sequences. The T cell repertoires of several hundred subjects were profiled by immunosequencing and related to cytomegalovirus serostatus. To decide whether each TCR beta V gene segment behaved as functional or pseudogenic, an earlier analysis of some 580 of the donors relied on high-throughput TCR beta sequencing. Because of strong linkage in the cohort, five DR-DQ haplotypes were treated as single units for association and clustering. Among roughly 400 genotyped donors of the cohort, an average of roughly 230,000 unique TCR beta nucleotide sequences was sequenced per donor, of which about 19% were non-productive. Rather than using new phenotypic data, the later analysis identified candidate immune exposures from TCR beta sequences and from how often those sequences occurred across donors. Of the approximately 400 genotyped donors, over 70% fell in the genetic ancestry cluster associated with self-reported Caucasian donors. HLA typing covered class I and class II loci at four-digit resolution. To predict cytomegalovirus infection status, the study combined high-throughput TCR immunosequencing, statistical association of individual TCRs with disease status, and machine learning. Donor age, sex, ethnicity and CMV serostatus were compiled together with the repertoire data. In addition to the first cohort of 666 subjects, a separate validation cohort of approximately 120 different subjects was used. In a later analysis, previously published TCR beta repertoires from fewer than 750 donors were re-analyzed and high-resolution HLA genotyping was added so that TCR occurrence patterns could be studied. The study aimed to test whether cataloging public T cell receptors could reveal signatures of past pathogen exposure. The number of donors typed differed by locus, with 629-630 for A, B, C, DRB1 and DQB1, roughly 520 for DQA1, 606 for DPA1, and 400 to 490 for DPB1. A later genetic analysis took genome-wide SNP genotypes for about three fifths of the 666 donors and used that subset as a discovery cohort. Overall study results and their limits: The presence/absence analyses assumed that sequencing depth was roughly uniform across donors, and that assumption may not be true. In a later genetic analysis, a missense DCLRE1C variant was associated with V-gene and J-gene trimming of TCR beta chains, and the association was replicated in an independent cohort. A further reported finding was that TCR beta sequences accurately predicted the HLA-A and HLA-B alleles for most subjects in the first cohort. When HLA alleles, especially DR and DQ, strongly co-occurred, TCR associations were difficult to assign to individual alleles. HLA typing was unavailable for some donors at each locus, so association tests used only the typed subset. Because counts were too low, seventeen rarely observed V segments, including chromosome 9 orphons, were left out of the earlier analysis of 587 of the donors. According to a later genetic analysis, donors in an Asian-associated ancestry cluster had fewer N-insertions in productive TCRs than the approximately 630-donor mean. Compared with equally common non-associated chains, HLA-associated TCR beta chains in a later analysis were more clonally expanded and had lower generation probabilities. Several of the top co-occurrence clusters appeared to be linked to parvovirus B19, influenza, CMV and Epstein-Barr virus, according to a later analysis. CMV serostatus was the only immune exposure information available for the cohort. An earlier analysis of approximately 540 of the donors showed that most TCR beta V segments appeared in productive rearrangements either about 87% or about 30% of the time, which broadly matched IMGT annotations. In a later analysis, TCR association rates were found to vary across HLA loci, with the most associated TCRs seen for DRB1 alleles and the fewest for HLA-C alleles. While some public TCRs were present in many individuals, most TCR sequences turned up only very rarely across donors. The 87-base-pair reads could not distinguish some IMGT-functional V segments, including TRBV6-2 and TRBV6-3, so those segments were excluded. Only TCR beta chains were sequenced in this cohort, and the absence of alpha or paired-chain data limited detectable features. The study listed approximately 150 TCR beta chains as associated with cytomegalovirus. In vitro tests confirmed that a few of the cytomegalovirus-associated TCR beta chains recognize cytomegalovirus antigens. The sequencing pipeline was judged likely to have produced a cluster of highly shared sequence variants as a technical artifact. In both the original and validation cohorts, the classifier was reported to diagnose cytomegalovirus status with high specificity and sensitivity. Linkage disequilibrium might explain the correlated functional status among segregating V segments, but an unknown experimental factor could not be excluded. The authors suggested that the approach could potentially be generalized to other disease states and immunological phenotypes. Most CMV-associated TCR beta chains appeared to be HLA-restricted in a later analysis, and the HLA associations seemed to be driven largely by CMV exposure. Specific HLA alleles were associated with 15,000 to 20,000 TCR beta sequences at a false discovery rate of 0.05 in a later analysis.

The CDR3, cysteine through phenylalanine, is 16 amino acids long. The retained sequence is limited to the CDR3, 48 bases, with the frame set at the first base. CDR1 and CDR2, looked up from the germline V gene, are SGDLS and YYNGEE. The V end loses 0 bases and the J end loses 5 bases, and a stretch of 17 bases separates them. The method was the immunoSEQ multiplex PCR assay. The multiplex PCR relied on a mix of 60 forward primers for TCR Vbeta segments and 13 reverse primers for TCR Jbeta segments. The CDR3 region of rearranged TCR beta genes was amplified from genomic DNA by a multiplex PCR assay. Amplified TCR beta libraries were sequenced as 87-base-pair reads on the Illumina HiSeq System. The original methods were these. A later analysis counted about 82 million unique TCR beta chains across the 670 or so repertoires, and some 11 million of these chains were shared by at least two donors. Raw reads were error-corrected and collapsed into unique sequences with a nearest-neighbor algorithm that merged closely related sequences to remove PCR and sequencing errors. CDR3 sequences were aligned to IMGT reference sequences to assign V, D and J gene segments. For a sequence to be retained, at least a six-nucleotide match to both a V gene segment and a J gene segment was required. Rearrangements were called productive when the CDR3 lacked stop codons and stayed in frame with V and J; all others were non-productive. Following IMGT convention, CDR3 was defined as the stretch from the second conserved V-encoded cysteine up to the conserved J-encoded phenylalanine. In an earlier analysis of some 550 of the donors, sequences lacking an unambiguous match to a single V gene segment were excluded. An earlier analysis of 587 of the donors called V segments functional above 56.7% productive rearrangements and segregating when the between-donor standard deviation exceeded 5%. A statistical classification framework was built for diagnosing cytomegalovirus status from the catalog of TCR beta chain sequences. A later analysis assigned V and J genes by comparing TCR nucleotide sequences with IMGT/GENE-DB human TR gene sequences. Using the TCRdist pipeline, a later analysis assigned CDR3 sequences along with most-parsimonious VDJ recombination scenarios. In a later analysis, every TCR beta chain was defined by the combination of its CDR3 amino acid sequence and its V-gene family, and reads without a unique V-gene family were dropped. As a way to deal with suspected cross-contamination and a sequencing artifact, a later analysis dropped roughly 620 nucleotide sequences that were highly shared and had low generation probability. For each public chain, a later analysis derived a clonal expansion index from normalized ranks of inferred template counts within each repertoire. In a later analysis, generation probabilities were computed using a VDJ recombination model fitted to out-of-frame rearrangements, and the results were checked against IGoR. In a later analysis, hypergeometric tests were used to score TCR-TCR, TCR-HLA and TCR-CMV co-occurrence, with a repertoire-size bias correction applied to TCR pairs. To estimate false discovery rates, a later analysis permuted the HLA or CMV assignments 20 times. In a later analysis, co-occurring TCRs were grouped with DBSCAN, and TCRdist sequence similarity was added when clustering was performed within HLA-allele-positive subsets. Repertoires with fewer than 30,000 or more than 120,000 public chains, plus five repertoires with anomalous nucleotide sharing, were excluded from co-occurrence clustering. Entries here come from immuneACCESS through TCRdb and include only in-frame sequences with V and J called. Some clones fail to appear in such tables; in the studies checked, an unresolved V gene covers under half of the shortfall, and the cause of the remainder is unknown. The V and J calls and clone size are taken from that table; D and trimming were inferred from the DNA. This sample lists 60,000 or so clones; about three quarters were detected once. Around 2.4% of the sample is held by the ten biggest clonotypes.

The cohort comprised 666 healthy bone marrow donors. At the time of sampling, all cohort members were nominally healthy, though unrecorded immune exposures were likely present. The donor was CMV seronegative and was included in the group of over 300 seronegative cohort members. A peripheral blood sample was collected from each donor, and TCR beta sequencing was performed on peripheral blood mononuclear cells. The Qiagen DNeasy Blood Extraction Kit was used to extract genomic DNA from the blood cell samples. A word on this clone: It lacks a known antigen. Nothing much larger sits one base from this clone, and base qualities are not available.

The receptor was isolated from a female donor in good health and CMV-seronegative. Source material: PBMCs. The sequence links TRBV9 to TRBJ2-5, with no D gene named confidently. Read as DNA, the sequence is TGTGCCAGCAGCGTAGGTACGGGTCAATTCCTTGAGACCCAGTACTTC. This codes for CASSVGTGQFLETQYF.